This TCR beta chain was recorded in a study of blood T cell repertoires in COVID-19. Study in general: Samples representing acute and convalescent COVID-19 were sourced from the United States, Italy and Spain. PBMCs, B-cell-depleted T cells, or T cells were the source of the cDNA or gDNA that made up the material.

Trimming removed 2 bases from V and 7 bases from J; junction bases left unmatched: 5. The CDR3 loop spans 15 amino acids. Germline V gives CDR1 SGHTA, CDR2 FQGTGA. In the original workflow: Estimated nucleated cell counts came from reference gene primer amplification. Repertoires were generated with immunoSEQ multiplex PCR, while TCRdb's copy carries only in-frame clones and drops some. V and J calls and clone size come straight from that table; D and trimming were deduced from the DNA. Of 15,000 to 25,000 clones in the sample, about four fifths were seen once. The rearrangement uses TRBV7-3 and TRBJ2-1; 10 bases align to TRBD1. Sample: peripheral blood. The TCR was taken from a man older than 75 with acute or convalescent COVID-19. In DNA, the CDR3 is TGTGCCAGCAGCTTATCCCGGACAGGGGGAAATGAGCAGTTCTTC. Translated: CASSLSRTGGNEQFF.